This TCR beta chain came from a study of T cell responses to AZD1222 COVID-19 vaccine (dated by TCRdb to the early 2020s). For the wider study: AZD1222 recipients whose second dose came at about 4 weeks and those whose second dose came at about 12 weeks were combined into one group, since spike-specific TCR depth and breadth did not differ between the two schedules. A total of around 240 trial participants underwent TCR sequencing, of whom around 210 had received two doses of AZD1222 and roughly 26 had received two doses of the MenACWY control vaccine. Trial participants were enrolled by age into 18-55, 56-69 and 70-plus year subgroups, with approximately 150, 28 and 58 TCR-sequenced participants respectively. Study-wide conclusions, independent of this receptor: A significant rise in spike-specific TCR breadth and depth was observed after two AZD1222 doses relative to day 0 and relative to MenACWY recipients. Because no day 14 peak-response samples were available, the repertoires could be characterized only after the peak T cell response. In the small 56-69-year group, the increase in depth fell short of significance, most likely because of low power. Most participants were white British and females outnumbered males, and the authors suggested that clonal diversity may have been underestimated. Vaccine-associated CD4 TCRs spanned the whole spike protein, with dominant responses in regions 160-218 and 743-854. Reportedly, close to half of the unique spike-specific TCRs recognized epitopes lying outside the regions that are mutated in the B.1.351 and B.1.1.7 variants. Only a handful of AZD1222 recipients were SARS-CoV-2 seropositive at baseline, limiting conclusions about previously exposed vaccinees.

V is trimmed back by 5 bases and J by 2 bases, and the junction contains 5 bases that no gene match accounts for. CDR3 length: 14 amino acids, cysteine to phenylalanine. Of all the DNA, just the CDR3 is kept, 42 bases in frame from base 1. CDR1 is given as MDHEN and CDR2 as SYDVKM, both from the germline V gene. The CDR3 regions of human TCRbeta chains were analyzed by immunosequencing. As for the original processing: TCRs in the repertoires were compared against a reference library of SARS-CoV-2-specific TCRs that had been generated with the MIRA antigen-specificity platform. Breadth was defined as the fraction of unique TCRs that were SARS-CoV-2-associated, and depth was defined as the fraction of total T cells that were SARS-CoV-2-associated. Each spike-specific TCR was assigned to its reactive spike region and to a CD4 or CD8 class using the MIRA data. Log10-transformed breadth and depth values were compared by one-way ANOVA with Sidak's multiple comparisons tests. TCRdb obtained this table from immuneACCESS and retained in-frame rearrangements with V and J assigned. These tables miss some clones; where compared with another copy, unresolved V genes account for less than half of the shortfall, and the remainder is unexplained. V and J calls and clone size are given by that table; D and trimming were obtained from the DNA. Recorded for this sample are under 70,000 clones; about 85% of them occurred a single time. The ten largest clones add up to roughly 20% of the sample.

This specimen's time point label, per the study, means: baseline before first vaccination. Vaccinee samples came from UK trials COV001 and COV002, including a single-blind randomized controlled phase 2/3 trial of AZD1222 (ChAdOx1 nCoV-19) in healthy adults. Trial participant PBMC samples were collected at day 0 and day 28 after the second dose for TCRbeta chain sequencing. This clone came up once. Its cognate antigen has yet to be identified. No quality values exist for individual bases; no much larger clone is one base distant. The sequence joins TRBV28 to TRBJ2-5, with 7 bases in between that match TRBD1. The sample here was peripheral blood, taken on day 0 of AZD1222 vaccination. The TCR sequence derives from an adult in good health. The CDR3 has the sequence CASSPGTEQETQYF. In nucleotides, the sequence is TGTGCCAGCAGTCCTGGGACAGAGCAAGAGACCCAGTACTTC.